This entry is about one TCR beta chain. It has no known antigen specificity. The record has no base qualities; no much larger clone is one base away. Healthy controls were 35 or so blood donors whose buffy coats came from the Finnish Red Cross blood service. All TCR-sequenced material derived from peripheral blood: patient blood samples and healthy donor buffy coats. Ficoll-Hypaque gradient centrifugation was used to isolate peripheral blood mononuclear cells. CD4+ cells were purified magnetically from the buffy coats of healthy controls. Genomic DNA was extracted with the Gentra Puregene Cell and Tissue kit and quantified on a Qubit 2.0 fluorometer. The data derive from a study of STAT5B mutations in CD4+ large granular lymphocyte leukemia (dated by TCRdb to between 2021 and 2024). Turning to the overall study: Among the healthy controls, the CDR3 'QG' motif was associated with a particular HLA allele. The study compared the TCRbeta repertoires of patients with CD4+ T-cell large granular lymphocyte leukemia against those of healthy blood donors. Flow cytometry performed on FACSCanto II or FACSVerse showed that the purified fractions had more than 95% purity among lymphocytes. The investigation overall reported the following: Enrichment of TRBV06-family usage was observed among the top patient clones (8/27) relative to healthy controls (2/35). Data were not HLA-matched; higher clonality in CD4+ versus CD8+ T-LGLL could reflect the relatively small sample size. CD4-sorted patient repertoires appeared more clonal than healthy CD4+ repertoires, and this difference persisted after removing the putative leukemic clones. The main leukemic clonotypes were found to be private to each patient, although around 25% of the main leukemic clonotypes were detected at low frequency in the non-leukemic repertoires of other patients.

Deletion took 6 bases off V and 4 bases off J, with a span of 10 bases between the germline ends. The CDR3 contains 14 residues, cysteine and phenylalanine counted. The DNA shown is the 42-base CDR3, in frame from base 1. The germline V gene encodes CDR1 LNHDA and CDR2 SQIVND (reference sequence). The immunoSEQ assay at survey resolution was used to sequence TCRbeta rearrangements from genomic DNA. In the original analysis: A lowest detectable productive clonotype frequency of 2.59 x 10-5 was observed in the TCR sequencing data. Only productive TCRbeta rearrangements, meaning sequences that were complete and in-frame, were kept for the analyses. The clonality of each sample was calculated as Simpson clonality in the immunoSEQ Analyzer version 3.0. Clones were grouped by frequency into very rare, small, medium, large (1-20%) or hyperexpanded (>20%) categories. Generation probabilities were estimated with OLGA 1.2.3, V-gene circos plots were generated with VDJtools, specificities were searched for in VDJdb, and CDR3 motifs were identified with GLIPH. In TCRdb, the immuneACCESS table is reduced to in-frame sequences with V and J assigned. These tables do not hold every clone; where another copy was compared, an unresolved V gene accounts for under half, and the others remain unexplained. V and J calls plus clone size are reproduced from that table; the DNA served to infer D and trimming. Recorded for this sample are some 34,000 clones; 74% of them occurred a single time. The ten biggest clones cover about 0.3% of the sample.

The sample consisted of CD4+ T cells from blood buffy coats. Recombination connected TRBV19 to TRBJ1-6; no confident D gene assignment can be made. This TCR was sampled from a human donor in good health. The CDR3 region reads CASSPRGYNSPLHF. The nucleotide sequence is TGTGCCAGTAGCCCGCGGGGTTATAATTCACCCCTCCACTTT.